The clone carrying this TCR beta chain was picked up one time. Original handling: Using reference gene primer amplification, nucleated cell counts were estimated. TCRdb keeps only in-frame clones here, not all; method: immunoSEQ multiplex PCR. V and J calls and clone size are copied from that table; D and trimming were computed from the DNA. This sample carries about 94,000 clones, 80% to 85% of them seen once, and the ten largest clones take approximately 6.8%. This entry belongs to a study of blood T cell repertoires in COVID-19. The wider study: Sources were T cells, B-cell-depleted T cells, or PBMCs; the material itself was cDNA or gDNA.

V trimming: 5 bases; J trimming: 0 bases; junction bases outside the gene matches: 9. The CDR3 sequence is 18 residues long. The germline gives CDR1 SGHVS, CDR2 FQNEAQ. V usage is TRBV7-8 and J usage is TRBJ1-3; 11 bases align to TRBD1. The sequence was collected from a man aged 55 to 70 with acute or convalescent COVID-19. Source material: peripheral blood. In DNA form, the CDR3 reads TGTGCCAGCAGCCCCCGGGACAGGGGGACCTTCTCTGGAAACACCATATATTTT. Translated: CASSPRDRGTFSGNTIYF.